This TCR beta chain is drawn from a study of T cell repertoires in cytomegalovirus infection. Study in general: CMV infection and matching HLA type were both indicated by public TCR beta signatures.

TCRdb redid the calling of the reads with MiXCR, one entry per CDR3 protein. The table lists some 680,000 distinct CDR3 sequences, 35% to 45% of them singletons. Sequencing was carried out using PBMCs. The receptor's source is a human donor in good health (CMV status not recorded). Some clones in this sample may be carry-over from other donors' samples.

As DNA, the CDR3 is TGTGCCAGCAGCTTAGATATCGCGGGGGGGCTTGTGGAGACCCAGTACTTC. Its translation is CASSLDIAGGLVETQYF. This chain links TRBV7-2 with TRBJ2-5; 9 nucleotides align to TRBD2. The CDR3 is made up of 17 amino acids. The V gene end was trimmed by 1 base and the J gene end by 5 bases; junction bases not matched to a gene: 11. The germline gives CDR1 SGHTA, CDR2 FQGNSA.